This T cell receptor beta chain emerged from a study of blood T cell repertoires in COVID-19 (dated by TCRdb to about 2020). Concerning the study at large: Samples covering the acute and convalescent phases of COVID-19 were provided by collaborators in the United States, Italy and Spain. The prospective study material was composed of cDNA or gDNA derived from T cells, B-cell-depleted T cells, or PBMCs. Subjects who had been exposed to COVID-19, were actively infected with it, or had recovered from it provided the deeply sampled blood TCRbeta repertoires that made up the dataset. A freely available public database, intended as a resource for researchers studying the immune response to SARS-CoV-2, is where the repertoires were released. The samples were drawn from two sources: the first 160 participants of the ongoing ImmuneRACE study, and about 1,300 subjects contributed by 6 global collaborators. Sample metadata almost always included a de-identified subject ID, COVID-19 status, age in years and sex. Where available, HLA class I and class II types were taken from metadata supplied by the sample provider and were not determined by assay-based typing.

TCRbeta CDR3 regions were amplified from genomic DNA using the immunoSEQ Assay, a bias-controlled multiplex PCR. The paper's processing steps were these. The number of nucleated cells in each sample was estimated by amplification of reference gene primers within the assay. To quantify the absolute abundance of each unique TCRbeta CDR3 rearrangement, sequence reads were collapsed and filtered. For each sample, productive Simpson clonality was calculated as the square root of Simpson's diversity index across productive rearrangements. TCRdb limited this immuneACCESS table to in-frame rearrangements with V and J called. A share of clones is missing; checked studies link under half to unresolved V genes, and the rest is unexplained. The V and J calls and the clone size are those of that table, but D and trimming were determined from the DNA. The sample table records over 200,000 clones; roughly 85% of these occur just once. The ten largest clones take up roughly a tenth of the sample.

Overall study outcomes, separate from this receptor: The quantity of clinical and demographic metadata differed by source and by participant and was supplied without curation.

Measured from the cysteine to the phenylalanine, the CDR3 is 14 residues long. Only the CDR3 part of the read is kept: 42 bases, read in frame from the first base. According to the germline V gene, CDR1 reads ENHRY and CDR2 reads SYGVKD. V ends up 6 bases short and J 2 bases short, with an unmatched junction base count of 3. A note on this clone: Its recognized antigen is unknown. Per-base qualities were not stored, and no clone one base away is much larger. The same CDR3 can be traced to other DNA sequences in this sample.

In the prospective study, participants were about 18 to 100 years old, resided in approximately 22 geographic areas of the United States, and were enrolled through a virtual design. In the prospective study, cohorts were assigned on the basis of participant-reported clinical history obtained from a screening survey and a study questionnaire. Recovered participants in ImmuneRACE Cohort 3 were defined as having two consecutive negative NP/OP PCR tests, clearance from a healthcare professional, or resolution of symptoms. Each participant in the prospective study had whole blood, serum and a nasopharyngeal or oropharyngeal swab collected by mobile phlebotomists. Prospective study participants could optionally give additional blood draws and questionnaires over a roughly 2-month period. Prospective study blood samples were shipped either frozen or at room temperature before DNA extraction.

Sequences were obtained from PBMCs or T cells enriched from blood (not recorded which). The V gene is TRBV10-3 and the J gene is TRBJ2-2; 7 nucleotides in the junction match TRBD1. This clonotype was sampled from a man younger than 40 who had recovered from COVID-19. Here is the DNA: TGTGCCATCAGGGGGACAGAAAACACCGGGGAGCTGTTTTTT. The resulting protein is CAIRGTENTGELFF.